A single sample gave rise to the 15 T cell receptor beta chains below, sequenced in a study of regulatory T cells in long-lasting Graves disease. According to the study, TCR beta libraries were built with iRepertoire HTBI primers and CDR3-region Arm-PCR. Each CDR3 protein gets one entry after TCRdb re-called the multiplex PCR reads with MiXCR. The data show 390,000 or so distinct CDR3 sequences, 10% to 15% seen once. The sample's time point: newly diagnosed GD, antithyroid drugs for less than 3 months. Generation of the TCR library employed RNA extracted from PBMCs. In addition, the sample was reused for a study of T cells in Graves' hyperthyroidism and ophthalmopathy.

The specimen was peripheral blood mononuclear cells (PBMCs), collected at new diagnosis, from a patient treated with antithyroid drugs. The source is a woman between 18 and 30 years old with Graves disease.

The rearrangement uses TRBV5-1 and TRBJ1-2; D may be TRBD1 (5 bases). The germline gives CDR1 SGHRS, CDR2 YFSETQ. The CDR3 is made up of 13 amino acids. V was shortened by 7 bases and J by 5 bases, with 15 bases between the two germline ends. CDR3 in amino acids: CASSQTVFYGYTF. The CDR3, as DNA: TGCGCCAGCTCTCAGACAGTTTTTTATGGCTACACCTTC.

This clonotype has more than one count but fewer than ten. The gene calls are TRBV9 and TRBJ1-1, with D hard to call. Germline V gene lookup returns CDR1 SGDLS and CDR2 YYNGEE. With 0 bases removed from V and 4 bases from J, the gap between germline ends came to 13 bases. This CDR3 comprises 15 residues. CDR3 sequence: CASSVGTVPGTEAFF. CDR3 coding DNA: TGTGCCAGCAGCGTAGGGACGGTACCGGGCACTGAAGCTTTCTTT.

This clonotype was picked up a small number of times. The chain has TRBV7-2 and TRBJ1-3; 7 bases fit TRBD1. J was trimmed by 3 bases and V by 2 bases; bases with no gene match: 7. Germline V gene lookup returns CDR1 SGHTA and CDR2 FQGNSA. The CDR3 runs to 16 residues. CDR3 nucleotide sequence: TGTGCCAGCAGCTTATGGGGCAGGGGGAGTGGAAACACCATATATTTT. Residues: CASSLWGRGSGNTIYF. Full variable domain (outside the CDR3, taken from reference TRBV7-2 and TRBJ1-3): GAGVSQSPSNKVTEKGKDVELRCDPISGHTALYWYRQSLGQGLEFLIYFQGNSAPDKSGLPSDRFSAERTGGSVSTLTIQRTQQEDSAVYLCASSLWGRGSGNTIYFGEGSWLTVV.

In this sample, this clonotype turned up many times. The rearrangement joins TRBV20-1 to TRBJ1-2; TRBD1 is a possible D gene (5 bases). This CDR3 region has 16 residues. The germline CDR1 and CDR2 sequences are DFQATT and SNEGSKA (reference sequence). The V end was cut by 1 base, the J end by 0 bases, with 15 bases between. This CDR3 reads CSARVPIDRTNYGYTF. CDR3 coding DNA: TGCAGTGCTAGAGTCCCGATAGACAGAACTAACTATGGCTACACCTTC.

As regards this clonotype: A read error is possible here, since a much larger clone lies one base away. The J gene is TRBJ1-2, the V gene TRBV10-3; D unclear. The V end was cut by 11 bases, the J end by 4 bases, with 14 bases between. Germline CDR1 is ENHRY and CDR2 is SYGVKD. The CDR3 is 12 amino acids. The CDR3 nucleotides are TGTGCCGCTGATCCCGGAGGCTATGGCTACACCTTC. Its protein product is CAADPGGYGYTF.

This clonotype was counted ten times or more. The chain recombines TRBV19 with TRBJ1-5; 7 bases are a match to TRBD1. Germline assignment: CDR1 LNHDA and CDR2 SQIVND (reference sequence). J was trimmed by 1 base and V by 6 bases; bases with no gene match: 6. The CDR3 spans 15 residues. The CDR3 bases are TGTGCCAGTAGCAGGGGGAATCGGAGCAATCAGCCCCAGCATTTT. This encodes CASSRGNRSNQPQHF.

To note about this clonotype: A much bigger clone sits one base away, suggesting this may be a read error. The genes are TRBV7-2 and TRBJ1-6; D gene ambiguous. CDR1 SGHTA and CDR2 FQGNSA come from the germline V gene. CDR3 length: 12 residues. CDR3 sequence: CASSLPVSLLHF. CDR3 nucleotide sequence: TGTGCCAGCAGCTTACCTGTCTCACTCCTCCACTTT.

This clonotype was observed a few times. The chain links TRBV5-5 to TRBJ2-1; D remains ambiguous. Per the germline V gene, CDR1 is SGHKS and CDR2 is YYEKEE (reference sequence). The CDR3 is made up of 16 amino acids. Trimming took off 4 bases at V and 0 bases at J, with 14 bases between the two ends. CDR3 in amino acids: CASSILFASSYNEQFF. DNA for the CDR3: TGTGCCAGCAGCATCCTTTTCGCTAGCTCCTACAATGAGCAGTTCTTC.

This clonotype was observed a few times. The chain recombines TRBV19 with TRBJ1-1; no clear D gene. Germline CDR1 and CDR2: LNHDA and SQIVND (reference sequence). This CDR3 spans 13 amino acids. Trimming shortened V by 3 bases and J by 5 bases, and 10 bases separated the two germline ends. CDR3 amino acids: CASSILRGTEAFF. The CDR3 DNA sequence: TGTGCCAGTAGTATTCTACGTGGAACTGAAGCTTTCTTT. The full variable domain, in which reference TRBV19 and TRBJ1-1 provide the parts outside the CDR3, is DGGITQSPKYLFRKEGQNVTLSCEQNLNHDAMYWYRQDPGQGLRLIYYSQIVNDFQKGDIAEGYSVSREKKESFPLTVTSAQKNPTAFYLCASSILRGTEAFFGQGTRLTVV.

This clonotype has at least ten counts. DNA for the CDR3: TGTGCCAGCAGCTTCTATAATAAATACAATGAGCAGTTCTTC. Its translation: CASSFYNKYNEQFF. V gene TRBV7-2 combines with J gene TRBJ2-1; D unresolved. From germline, CDR1 is SGHTA and CDR2 FQGNSA. V was pared by 3 bases and J by 4 bases, with 10 bases between. This CDR3 has 14 amino acids.

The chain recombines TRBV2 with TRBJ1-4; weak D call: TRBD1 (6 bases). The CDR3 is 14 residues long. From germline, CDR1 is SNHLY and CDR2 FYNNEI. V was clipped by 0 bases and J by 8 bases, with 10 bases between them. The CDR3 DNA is TGTGCCAGCAGTGAAGCGACAGGATGGGAAAAACTGTTTTTT. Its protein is CASSEATGWEKLFF.

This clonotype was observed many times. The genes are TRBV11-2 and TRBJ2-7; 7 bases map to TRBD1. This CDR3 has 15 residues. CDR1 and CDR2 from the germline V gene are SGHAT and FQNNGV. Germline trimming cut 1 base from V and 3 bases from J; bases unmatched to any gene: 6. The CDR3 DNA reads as TGTGCCAGCAGCTTAGGATACAGGGGTCTCTACGAGCAGTACTTC. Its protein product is CASSLGYRGLYEQYF.

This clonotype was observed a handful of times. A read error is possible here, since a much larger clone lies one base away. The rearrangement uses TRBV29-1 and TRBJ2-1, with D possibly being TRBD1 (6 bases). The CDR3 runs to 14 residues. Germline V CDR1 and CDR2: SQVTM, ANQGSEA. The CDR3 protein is CSVDRRSSCNEQFF. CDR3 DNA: TGCAGCGTAGACAGGAGAAGCTCCTGCAATGAGCAGTTCTTC.

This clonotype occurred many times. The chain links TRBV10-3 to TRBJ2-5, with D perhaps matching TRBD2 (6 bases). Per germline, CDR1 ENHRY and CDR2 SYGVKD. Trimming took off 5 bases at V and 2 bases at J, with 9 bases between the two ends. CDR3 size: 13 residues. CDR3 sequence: CAISWTKQETQYF. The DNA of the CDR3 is TGTGCCATCAGTTGGACTAAGCAAGAGACCCAGTACTTC.

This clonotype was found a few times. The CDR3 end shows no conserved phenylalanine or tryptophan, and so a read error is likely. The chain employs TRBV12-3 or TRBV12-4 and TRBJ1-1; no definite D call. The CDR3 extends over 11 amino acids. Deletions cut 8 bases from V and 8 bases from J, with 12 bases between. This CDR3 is CASWILGEAFL. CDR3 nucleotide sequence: TGTGCCAGCTGGATCCTTGGCGAAGCTTTCCTT.